Listed here are 17 T cell receptor beta chains from one sample, sequenced in a study of blood T cell repertoires in COVID-19. Data came from immunoSEQ multiplex PCR; TCRdb stores just in-frame clones and leaves some out. Of fewer than 300,000 clones in the sample, about 89% were seen once. The sequencing sample was made of peripheral blood. The receptors come from a man aged 30 to 39 with acute or convalescent COVID-19.

The V call is TRBV30, the J call TRBJ2-1; D possibly corresponds to TRBD2 (5 bases). V lost 2 bases and J 7 bases, leaving 18 bases between the germline ends. Germline V lookup: CDR1 GTSNPN, CDR2 SVGIG (reference sequence). The CDR3 totals 15 residues. CDR3 DNA sequence: TGTGCCTGGAGTTTCCGAACCGGGATCCGAAATGAGCAGTTCTTC. This translates into CAWSFRTGIRNEQFF.

The CDR3 region has the DNA TGCGCCAGCAGCTTGGAGGGGGGGTCAGAGACCCAGTACTTC. Protein sequence: CASSLEGGSETQYF. The chain has TRBV5-1 and TRBJ2-5, with D maybe TRBD2 (7 bases). Germline CDR1 SGHRS, CDR2 YFSETQ. V lost 0 bases to trimming and J lost 4 bases, with 10 bases between them. The CDR3 consists of 14 residues.

As DNA, the CDR3 is TGTGCCAGCAACTTTCTAGGGGGACAGAACACAGATACGCAGTATTTT. This gives the protein CASNFLGGQNTDTQYF. V gene TRBV5-5 combines with J gene TRBJ2-3, with TRBD1 matching 7 bases. The V gene's germline CDR1 is SGHKS and CDR2 YYEKEE (reference sequence). V was pared by 6 bases and J by 2 bases, with 12 bases of the junction left unmatched. The CDR3 consists of 16 residues.

This clone came up once. The gene calls are TRBV9 and TRBJ2-3, with D perhaps matching TRBD1 (6 bases). The germline V gene encodes CDR1 SGDLS and CDR2 YYNGEE. V shed 1 base and J shed 5 bases, with 14 bases lying between them. The CDR3 spans 15 residues. CDR3 region: CASSVRPTGEDTQYF. The CDR3 DNA sequence: TGTGCCAGCAGCGTAAGACCGACAGGAGAAGATACGCAGTATTTT. Supplemented by reference TRBV9 and TRBJ2-3, the full variable domain reads DSGVTQTPKHLITATGQRVTLRCSPRSGDLSVYWYQQSLDQGLQFLIQYYNGEERAKGNILERFSAQQFPDLHSELNLSSLELGDSALYFCASSVRPTGEDTQYFGPGTRLTVL.

CDR3 bases: TGTGCCAGCAGCTTAACGGGACTGCCTGAAGCTTTCTTT. Residues: CASSLTGLPEAFF. The chain links TRBV7-3 to TRBJ1-1; a weak D match, TRBD1 (5 bases). CDR1 and CDR2 from the germline V gene are SGHTA and FQGTGA. The CDR3 loop spans 13 amino acids. Trimming removed 0 bases at V and 6 bases at J, with 8 bases between.

This clone was observed a few times. This chain connects TRBV27 to TRBJ2-7; TRBD2 matches at 8 bases. Germline V gene sequence: CDR1 MNHEY, CDR2 SMNVEV (reference sequence). The junction had 9 bases not matched to a gene; V was cut back by 3 bases and J by 2 bases. The length of the CDR3 is 16 residues. The CDR3 loop is CASSFAIAGIAYEQYF. In nucleotides, the CDR3 is TGTGCCAGCAGTTTCGCAATAGCGGGAATTGCCTACGAGCAGTACTTC.

The rearrangement links TRBV27 to TRBJ2-7, with 7 bases that match TRBD2. The J segment lost 2 bases and the V segment lost 3 bases, leaving 7 bases of the junction unmatched. Per germline, CDR1 MNHEY and CDR2 SMNVEV (reference sequence). This CDR3 contains 15 residues. The CDR3 nucleotides are TGTGCCAGCAGTTTCGGTGCGGGAGCTGCCTACGAGCAGTACTTC. As protein: CASSFGAGAAYEQYF.

V gene TRBV7-9 combines with J gene TRBJ2-5, with a weak D call TRBD1 (5 bases). The CDR3 consists of 15 residues. Germline V gene sequence: CDR1 SEHNR, CDR2 FQNEAQ (reference sequence). With 5 bases removed from V and 5 bases from J, the gap between germline ends came to 18 bases. The DNA of the CDR3 is TGTGCCAGCAGCCAAGGACATTCCCGGAGTGAGACCCAGTACTTC. Translated, it gives CASSQGHSRSETQYF.

This chain connects TRBV5-6 to TRBJ2-7; D not certain. Per germline, CDR1 SGHDT and CDR2 YYEEEE. The CDR3 covers 13 residues. Trimming took 4 bases from V and 1 from J, leaving 9 bases between them. The CDR3 sequence: CASSAQQSYEQYF. As DNA, the CDR3 is TGTGCCAGCAGCGCACAGCAGTCCTACGAGCAGTACTTC.

The rearrangement joins TRBV27 to TRBJ1-2; D is perhaps TRBD1 (5 bases). V lost 3 bases to trimming and J lost 4 bases, with 12 bases between them. Per the germline V gene, CDR1 is MNHEY and CDR2 is SMNVEV (reference sequence). The CDR3 has 14 amino acids. The CDR3 here is CASSFLQGSYGYTF. CDR3 DNA sequence: TGTGCCAGCAGTTTTCTCCAGGGAAGCTATGGCTACACCTTC.

The chain carries TRBV6-1 and TRBJ1-6; D remains ambiguous. CDR3 length: 18 amino acids. V lost 4 bases to trimming and J lost 2 bases, with 18 bases between them. Germline loops: CDR1 MNHNS, CDR2 SASEGT. CDR3 nucleotides: TGTGCCAGCAGTGCTTTACCGGGAGGGAGAGCCTATAATTCACCCCTCCACTTT. Protein sequence: CASSALPGGRAYNSPLHF.

This chain connects TRBV5-1 to TRBJ2-7; a weak D match, TRBD1 (6 bases). Germline loops: CDR1 SGHRS, CDR2 YFSETQ. V gave up 6 bases and J gave up 0 bases, with 16 bases separating them. The CDR3 sequence is 15 residues long. CDR3 protein: CASIPDPGASYEQYF. CDR3 nucleotides: TGCGCCAGCATCCCCGACCCAGGGGCCTCCTACGAGCAGTACTTC.

The rearrangement links TRBV5-1 to TRBJ1-3; 9 nucleotides agree with TRBD1. Trimming cost V 0 bases and J 3 bases; bases outside gene matches: 4. The CDR3 extends over 16 amino acids. Germline-derived CDR1 and CDR2 are SGHRS and YFSETQ. The DNA for the CDR3 is TGCGCCAGCAGCTTGGATGGACAGGGGAATGGAAACACCATATATTTT. Translating gives CASSLDGQGNGNTIYF.

The chain has TRBV7-9 and TRBJ2-1; D might be TRBD1 (8 bases). Germline V gives CDR1 SEHNR, CDR2 FQNEAQ (reference sequence). V lost 5 bases, J lost 6 bases, and 14 bases lay in between. The CDR3 runs to 14 residues. The DNA of the CDR3 is TGTGCCAGCAGCACTAGCGACAGGGGCAATGAGCAGTTCTTC. Its protein is CASSTSDRGNEQFF.

This chain connects TRBV30 to TRBJ2-7; a weak D match, TRBD1 (6 bases). This CDR3 has 13 amino acids. The V and J ends lost 3 bases and 2 bases respectively, with 11 bases between them. CDR1 is GTSNPN, CDR2 SVGIG, per germline (reference sequence). CDR3 bases: TGTGCCTGGAGCCAGGGGACGGCCTACGAGCAGTACTTC. Its protein product is CAWSQGTAYEQYF.

V usage is TRBV19 and J usage is TRBJ2-6, with TRBD2 matching over 9 bases. This CDR3 contains 15 residues. Germline loops: CDR1 LNHDA, CDR2 SQIVND (reference sequence). J gave up 7 bases and V 3 bases, and 4 bases lay outside the gene matches. In nucleotides, the CDR3 is TGTGCCAGTAGTATCGGTAGCGGGAGAGCCAACGTCCTGACTTTC. Translated, it gives CASSIGSGRANVLTF.

This clone was counted a single time. The chain couples TRBV5-5 to TRBJ2-7; no clear D gene. Trimming shortened V by 0 bases and J by 4 bases, and 11 bases separated the two germline ends. Germline CDR1 SGHKS, CDR2 YYEKEE (reference sequence). The CDR3 runs to 14 residues. The CDR3 region is CASSLGQINYEQYF. The CDR3 DNA reads as TGTGCCAGCAGCTTGGGTCAGATTAATTACGAGCAGTACTTC.